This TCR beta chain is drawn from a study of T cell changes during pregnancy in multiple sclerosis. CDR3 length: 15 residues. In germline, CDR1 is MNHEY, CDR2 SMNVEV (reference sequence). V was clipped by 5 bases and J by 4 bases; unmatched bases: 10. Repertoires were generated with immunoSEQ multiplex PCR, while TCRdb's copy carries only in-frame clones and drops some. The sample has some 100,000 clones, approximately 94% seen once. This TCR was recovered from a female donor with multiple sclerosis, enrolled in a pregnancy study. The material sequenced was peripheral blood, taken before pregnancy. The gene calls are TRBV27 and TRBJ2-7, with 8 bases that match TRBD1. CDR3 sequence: CASSATRTGFYEQYF. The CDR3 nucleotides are TGTGCCAGCAGTGCCACCAGGACAGGGTTTTACGAGCAGTACTTC.